This T cell receptor (beta chain) came from a study of cytomegalovirus exposure and HLA in healthy donors (dated by TCRdb to about 2017). Study-level background: The roughly 650 repertoires of the first cohort and the 110 or so validation repertoires were produced on the same platform, according to a later analysis. To predict cytomegalovirus infection status, the study brought together high-throughput TCR immunosequencing, statistical association of individual TCRs with disease status, and machine learning. The aim of the study was to test whether cataloging public T cell receptors could identify signatures of past pathogen exposure. A separate validation cohort of approximately 120 different subjects was used in addition to the roughly 620-subject first cohort.

Based on the germline V gene, the CDR1 and CDR2 sequences are SGHRS and YFSETQ. The CDR3 spans 15 residues, from the cysteine through the phenylalanine. The CDR3 DNA has 45 bases and is translated from base 1. V is reduced by 0 bases and J by 8 bases, leaving a spacing of 15 bases between them. Results and caveats for the whole study, not just this receptor: A few of the identified cytomegalovirus-associated TCR beta chains were confirmed in vitro to be specific for cytomegalovirus antigens. The classifier was reported to diagnose cytomegalovirus status with high specificity and sensitivity in both the original cohort and the validation cohort. In a later analysis, TCRs clustered in the first cohort were found to also tend to co-occur in the roughly 120 validation repertoires, with 85% to 95% of cluster scores above 0. Across donors, most TCR sequences were observed very rarely, whereas some public TCRs were present in many individuals. In the study, 150 to 200 TCR beta chains were listed as associated with cytomegalovirus. A later analysis lacked HLA typing for the validation cohort, so it scored co-occurrence in that cohort across all 120 repertoires. The authors suggested that the approach could potentially be generalized to other disease states and immunological phenotypes.

Of note for this clone: Its antigen is not yet known. Nothing much larger sits one base from this clone, and base qualities are not available.

Library construction relied on the immunoSEQ multiplex PCR assay. The study's processing was this. A statistical classification framework was built to diagnose cytomegalovirus status from the catalog of TCR beta chain sequences. Not all clones reach the TCRdb copy of this immuneACCESS table, which keeps in-frame sequences only. Checked studies attribute under half of the gap to unresolved V genes and leave the rest unexplained. The V and J calls and clone size were taken over from that table, and D and trimming were inferred from the DNA. The sample contains a few hundred thousand clones, more than 80% of them found a single time. Clones ranked in the top ten supply around 0.84% of the sample. The donors belonged to the validation cohort of about 110 subjects, which was separate from the approximately 660-subject first cohort.

Sequenced material: PBMCs. This receptor chain uses TRBV5-1 and TRBJ2-4; perhaps TRBD2 is the D gene, with 5 bases matching. The origin of this receptor is a young woman in good health and CMV-seronegative. The bases read TGCGCCAGCAGCTTGGCCAGAAAATCGAGGGACATTCAGTACTTC. It translates to CASSLARKSRDIQYF.